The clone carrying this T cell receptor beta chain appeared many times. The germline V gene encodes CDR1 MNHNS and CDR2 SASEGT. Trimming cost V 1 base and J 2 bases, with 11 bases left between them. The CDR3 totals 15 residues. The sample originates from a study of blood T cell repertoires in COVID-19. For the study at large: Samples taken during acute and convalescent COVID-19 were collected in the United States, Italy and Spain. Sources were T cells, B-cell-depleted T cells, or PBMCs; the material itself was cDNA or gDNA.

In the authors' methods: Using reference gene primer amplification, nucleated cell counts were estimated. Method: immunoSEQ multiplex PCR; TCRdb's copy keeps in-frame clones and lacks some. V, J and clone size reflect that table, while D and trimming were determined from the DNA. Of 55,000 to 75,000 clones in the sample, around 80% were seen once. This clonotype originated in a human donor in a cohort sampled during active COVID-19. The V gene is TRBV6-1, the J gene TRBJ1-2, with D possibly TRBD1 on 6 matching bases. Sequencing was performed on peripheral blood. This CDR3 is CASSEGGTGNYGYTF. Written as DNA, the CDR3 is TGTGCCAGCAGTGAAGGGGGCACAGGGAACTATGGCTACACCTTC.